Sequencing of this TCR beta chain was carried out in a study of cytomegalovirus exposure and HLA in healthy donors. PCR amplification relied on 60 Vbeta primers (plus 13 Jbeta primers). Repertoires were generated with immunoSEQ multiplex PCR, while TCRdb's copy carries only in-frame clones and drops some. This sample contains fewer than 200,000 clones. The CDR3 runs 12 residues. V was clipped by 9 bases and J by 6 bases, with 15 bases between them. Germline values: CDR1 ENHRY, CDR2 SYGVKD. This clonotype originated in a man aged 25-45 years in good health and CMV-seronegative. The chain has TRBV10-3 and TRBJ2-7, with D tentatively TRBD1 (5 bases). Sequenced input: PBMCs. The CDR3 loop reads CAIGTTGLEQYF. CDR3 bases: TGTGCCATTGGTACTACAGGTCTCGAGCAGTACTTC.